This TCR beta chain was found in a study of cytomegalovirus exposure and HLA in healthy donors. Overall study context: Out of about 180 million T cells, an earlier analysis found about 120 million unique TCR beta sequences in total.

CDR1 is MNHNS, CDR2 SASEGT, per germline. Trimming cost V 4 bases and J 5 bases, with 14 bases left between them. This CDR3 is built from 15 residues. Study-level points and caveats: Across all donors, roughly uniform sequencing depth was an assumption of the presence/absence analyses.

Amplification used 60 Vbeta primers and 13 Jbeta primers. Assay used: immunoSEQ multiplex PCR; TCRdb lists only in-frame clones, some missing. This sample has around 110,000 clones, with 9% to 10% found just once. This clone was detected a few times. Its cognate antigen is unknown. The sequence was collected from a man aged 30 to 39 in good health and CMV-seronegative. The chain is built from TRBV6-1 and TRBJ2-2; D is possibly TRBD2 (6 bases). The sequenced sample consisted of PBMCs. This CDR3 is CASSGDSGKTGELFF. CDR3 coding DNA: TGTGCCAGCAGTGGGGATAGCGGAAAAACCGGGGAGCTGTTTTTT.